The clone carrying this T cell receptor beta chain has more than one count but fewer than ten. The data belong to a study of blood T cell repertoires in COVID-19. CDR3 length: 16 amino acids. Germline V gives CDR1 LGHNA, CDR2 YNFKEQ. V shed 0 bases and J shed 0 bases, with 6 bases lying between them. TCRdb's table, derived via immunoSEQ multiplex PCR, lists solely in-frame clones and lacks some. Of about 290,000 clones listed, under 90% were seen once; the top ten hold 0.94%. Sequencing was done on a sample of peripheral blood. This chain joins TRBV4-2 and TRBJ2-6, with no clear D. The sequence came from a woman between 35 and 50 years old who had recovered from COVID-19. CDR3 in DNA: TGTGCCAGCAGCCAAGATGCCGGCTCTGGGGCCAACGTCCTGACTTTC. This sequence encodes CASSQDAGSGANVLTF.